One sample yielded the 12 T cell receptor beta chains listed below, sequenced in a study of blood T cell repertoires in COVID-19. Assay used: immunoSEQ multiplex PCR; TCRdb lists only in-frame clones, some missing. The sample shows some 130,000 clones, about 91% of them seen only once. What was sequenced was peripheral blood. These receptors were collected from a man in his forties or fifties with acute or convalescent COVID-19.

The rearrangement links TRBV5-1 to TRBJ2-1, with 10 bases that match TRBD2. This CDR3 contains 16 residues. Germline assignment: CDR1 SGHRS and CDR2 YFSETQ. V gave up 0 bases and J gave up 0 bases; unmatched junction bases: 0. CDR3 residues: CASSLASGGSYNEQFF. The CDR3 DNA is TGCGCCAGCAGCTTGGCTAGCGGGGGCTCCTACAATGAGCAGTTCTTC.

The chain uses TRBV7-3 and TRBJ1-1; D gene uncertain. Per the germline V gene, CDR1 is SGHTA and CDR2 is FQGTGA. V was clipped by 1 base and J by 0 bases, with 12 bases between them. This CDR3 contains 16 residues. The CDR3 sequence: CASSLNAGGMNTEAFF. The CDR3 region has the DNA TGTGCCAGCAGCTTAAATGCTGGCGGAATGAACACTGAAGCTTTCTTT.

The V call is TRBV7-2, the J call TRBJ2-1; 10 nucleotides agree with TRBD2. CDR1 is SGHTA, CDR2 FQGNSA, per germline. The CDR3 contains 17 residues. V gave up 0 bases and J gave up 7 bases; unmatched junction bases: 9. CDR3 bases: TGTGCCAGCAGCTTAGCGCTAGGACTAGCGGTCTGGAATGAGCAGTTCTTC. This translates into CASSLALGLAVWNEQFF.

This chain joins TRBV10-3 and TRBJ1-5; 9 bases align to TRBD1. V lost 10 bases and J lost 1; bases outside the gene matches: 11. The CDR3 is 16 amino acids. Germline V CDR1 and CDR2: ENHRY, SYGVKD. The CDR3: CATEDRGRMSNQPQHF. For the CDR3, the DNA is TGTGCCACCGAGGACAGGGGAAGGATGAGCAATCAGCCCCAGCATTTT.

This clone was detected a few times. The chain links TRBV11-2 to TRBJ1-6; TRBD1 matches 9 bases. This CDR3 region has 11 residues. J was trimmed by 16 bases and V by 5 bases; bases with no gene match: 3. Per the germline V gene, CDR1 is SGHAT and CDR2 is FQNNGV. The CDR3 loop reads CASSLGQGLHF. The CDR3 nucleotides are TGTGCCAGCAGCCTCGGACAGGGGCTCCACTTT.

This chain uses TRBV5-1 with TRBJ2-4, with D perhaps matching TRBD1 (5 bases). V was shortened by 4 bases and J by 15 bases, with 17 bases between the two germline ends. CDR3 size: 12 residues. Germline CDR1 and CDR2: SGHRS and YFSETQ. The CDR3 DNA follows: TGCGCCAGCAGCCCTGAGCTCGACAGATGGTACTTC. It yields the protein CASSPELDRWYF.

The V call is TRBV5-1, the J call TRBJ1-1; D is ambiguous. V lost 4 bases, J lost 0 bases, and 19 bases lay in between. Germline V gene data show CDR1 as SGHRS and CDR2 as YFSETQ. The CDR3 runs to 17 residues. The CDR3: CASSLRATALLNTEAFF. CDR3 in DNA: TGCGCCAGCAGCCTGAGGGCAACAGCTCTTTTGAACACTGAAGCTTTCTTT.

The rearrangement joins TRBV9 to TRBJ1-4; D is ambiguous. The germline V gene encodes CDR1 SGDLS and CDR2 YYNGEE. Trimming stripped 3 bases from V and 0 bases from J, with 9 bases between. This CDR3 has 15 residues. This CDR3 reads CASSGEAATNEKLFF. As DNA, the CDR3 is TGTGCCAGCAGCGGTGAAGCCGCAACTAATGAAAAACTGTTTTTT.

This clone was detected only a few times. DNA for the CDR3: TGCGCCAGCAGCGAATTGACAGGGTCGGGCTACACCTTC. It codes for CASSELTGSGYTF. The V call is TRBV5-1, the J call TRBJ1-2; TRBD1 agrees at 7 bases. V shed 4 bases, J shed 8 bases, and the junction held 8 bases outside the gene matches. CDR1 and CDR2 from the germline V gene are SGHRS and YFSETQ. The CDR3 has 13 amino acids.

This chain connects TRBV30 to TRBJ1-4, with D perhaps matching TRBD1 (6 bases). V lost 3 bases, J lost 0 bases, and 11 bases lay in between. Germline values: CDR1 GTSNPN, CDR2 SVGIG (reference sequence). The CDR3 has 15 residues. CDR3 sequence: CAWSQGGPTNEKLFF. DNA of the CDR3: TGTGCCTGGAGCCAAGGGGGACCAACTAATGAAAAACTGTTTTTT.

The gene calls are TRBV28 and TRBJ2-7, with D tentatively TRBD1 (5 bases). Looked up from germline, CDR1 is MDHEN and CDR2 is SYDVKM. The germline V and J ends were trimmed by 5 bases and 3 bases, with 14 bases remaining between them. The CDR3 loop spans 14 amino acids. In DNA, the CDR3 is TGTGCCAGCAGTATAGGACACACCGGCTACGAGCAGTACTTC. It codes for CASSIGHTGYEQYF.

In this sample, this clone turned up once. This chain links TRBV6-4 with TRBJ2-1; TRBD1 aligns across 9 bases. Per germline, CDR1 MRHNA and CDR2 SNTAGT. CDR3 length: 16 residues. The V and J ends lost 1 base and 4 bases, in that order; junction bases with no gene match: 5. The CDR3 DNA is TGTGCCAGCAGTGACTTACCGGGACAGGGTTACAATGAGCAGTTCTTC. Translation gives CASSDLPGQGYNEQFF.